This is a list of T cell receptor beta chains from one sample in a study of control samples from healthy donors and cancer patients. Sequencing was performed with immunoSEQ multiplex PCR; in TCRdb, only in-frame clones are kept and a portion is missing. The sample carries about 140,000 clones, around 90% recorded once. Sequencing input: blood. The receptors come from a man between 18 and 29 years old in good health. The CDR3 runs from the conserved cysteine through the conserved F or W. The order of the fields is clone size, J gene, D gene, CDR3 length, V gene, CDR3 DNA, CDR3 protein. The D gene is left open where the match is weak. Some rows mark clone size as missing; the rest say once, few, many or name a class of expanded clone.

NA	TRBJ2-7	TRBD1	15	TRBV7-8	TGTGCCAGCAGCCAAGACAGGGAGCCGACCTACGAGCAGTACTTC	CASSQDREPTYEQYF
NA	TRBJ1-1	NA	16	TRBV5-5	TGTGCCAGCAGCTATTACCAAACGGGTAAGAGGACTGAAGCTTTCTTT	CASSYYQTGKRTEAFF
many	TRBJ1-2	TRBD1	14	TRBV3-1/TRBV3-2	TGTGCCAGCAGCCAAGAGGGACAGGGGTACGGCTACACCTTC	CASSQEGQGYGYTF
once	TRBJ2-6	TRBD1	17	TRBV7-3	TGTGCCAGCAGCAGGACAGGGGGTGGACCTGGGGCCAACGTCCTGACTTTC	CASSRTGGGPGANVLTF
NA	TRBJ2-7	NA	14	TRBV7-8	TGTGCCAGCAGCGCACAGGGTAGCTACTACGAGCAGTACTTC	CASSAQGSYYEQYF
NA	TRBJ2-7	TRBD1	15	TRBV28	TGTGCCAGCAGTGTCGCCGGGACAGGGAGCTACGAGCAGTACTTC	CASSVAGTGSYEQYF
NA	TRBJ1-5	NA	13	TRBV25-1	TGTGCCAGCAGTGATGCAGGTAATCAGCCCCAGCATTTT	CASSDAGNQPQHF
NA	TRBJ2-1	NA	14	TRBV29-1	TGCAGCGTTGGTGGTTGGGGGCAGGGGAATGAGCAGTTCTTC	CSVGGWGQGNEQFF
NA	TRBJ2-1	TRBD2	15	TRBV11-1	TGTGCCAGCAGCTTGAGCGGGGGGGCCTACAATGAGCAGTTCTTC	CASSLSGGAYNEQFF
NA	TRBJ1-2	NA	14	TRBV3-1/TRBV3-2	TGTGCCAGCAGCCGACGGGGCGCGGACTATGGCTACACCTTC	CASSRRGADYGYTF
NA	TRBJ1-1	TRBD1	16	TRBV10-3	TGTGCCATCACCTCATCGAACAGGGGTGGAGACACTGAAGCTTTCTTT	CAITSSNRGGDTEAFF
NA	TRBJ1-5	NA	13	TRBV6-1	TGTGCCAGCAGTGAACAGGGGAAACAGCCCCAGCATTTT	CASSEQGKQPQHF
NA	TRBJ1-5	NA	13	TRBV27	TGTGCCAGCAGTACCACCCGCAATCAGCCCCAGCATTTT	CASSTTRNQPQHF
NA	TRBJ2-5	NA	15	TRBV5-4	TGTGCCACCCGGGGGCCAGGGGACCCCCAAGAGACCCAGTACTTC	CATRGPGDPQETQYF
NA	TRBJ2-7	TRBD1	16	TRBV5-4	TGTGCCAGCAGCAGGCCGGGACAGGGGACTTCCTACGAGCAGTACTTC	CASSRPGQGTSYEQYF
NA	TRBJ2-7	TRBD2	13	TRBV10-1	TGCGCCAGCATCGGGACTAGCGGGTACGAGCAGTACTTC	CASIGTSGYEQYF
NA	TRBJ2-1	NA	14	TRBV25-1	TGTGCCAGCAGTGAGGGTGTCTCCTACAATGAGCAGTTCTTC	CASSEGVSYNEQFF
NA	TRBJ1-1	NA	13	TRBV6-5	TGTGCCAGCAGTTACACAGGGATTACTGAAGCTTTCTTT	CASSYTGITEAFF
once	TRBJ2-7	NA	14	TRBV7-9	TGTGCCAGCAGCTCCGCCTTAGCAGTCTACGAGCAGTACTTC	CASSSALAVYEQYF
NA	TRBJ1-6	NA	13	TRBV3-1/TRBV3-2	TGTGCCGCAGAATCGGAAACCCATTCACCCCTCCACTTT	CAAESETHSPLHF
NA	TRBJ2-2	TRBD1	14	TRBV6-5	TGTGCCAGCAGTCGACAGGGCGGAAGCGGGGAGCTGTTTTTT	CASSRQGGSGELFF
NA	TRBJ1-2	NA	17	TRBV4-1	TGCGCCAGCAGCGCTAGAAGAGTTCAGGTGGACTTCTATGGCTACACCTTC	CASSARRVQVDFYGYTF
NA	TRBJ2-3	TRBD1	19	TRBV29-1	TGCAGCGTTGAAGGAAACGAGGTAGGGGGACAGAGATACACAGATACGCAGTATTTT	CSVEGNEVGGQRYTDTQYF
NA	TRBJ2-7	TRBD1	14	TRBV11-2	TGTGCCAGCAGCTTTCACAGGGGGACCTACGAGCAGTACTTC	CASSFHRGTYEQYF
NA	TRBJ1-4	NA	15	TRBV28	TGTGCCAGCTCCCGGGCAGGTGCAACTAATGAAAAACTGTTTTTT	CASSRAGATNEKLFF
once	TRBJ2-5	NA	13	TRBV7-3	TGTGCCAGCAGCTTAACGTTACAGGGAGCCCAGTACTTC	CASSLTLQGAQYF
NA	TRBJ1-1	TRBD1	13	TRBV29-1	TGCAGCGCATCGCCAGGGGGTAACACTGAAGCTTTCTTT	CSASPGGNTEAFF
NA	TRBJ1-5	TRBD1	14	TRBV6-6	TGTGCCAGCCGGGGACAGGGATTTGGGCAGCCCCAGCATTTT	CASRGQGFGQPQHF
NA	TRBJ1-2	TRBD1	13	TRBV12-3/TRBV12-4	TGTGCCAGCAGAACGGACAGGGAAGATGGCTACACCTTC	CASRTDREDGYTF
NA	TRBJ2-1	TRBD1	15	TRBV11-1	TGTGCCAGCAGCGCGGACAGGGGATCCTACAATGAGCAGTTCTTC	CASSADRGSYNEQFF
NA	TRBJ2-5	TRBD2	17	TRBV2	TGTGCCAGCAGTGTTTGGGTACTAGCGGGGTTTCAAGAGACCCAGTACTTC	CASSVWVLAGFQETQYF
NA	TRBJ2-7	NA	15	TRBV4-2	TGTGCCAGCAGCCAAGATGGCGGCAGCACCTACGAGCAGTACTTC	CASSQDGGSTYEQYF
NA	TRBJ1-1	NA	14	TRBV6-6	TGTGCCAGCACTGGAGCAGGGGCTAGCACTGAAGCTTTCTTT	CASTGAGASTEAFF
NA	TRBJ2-1	TRBD2	15	TRBV5-6	TGTGCCAGCAGCTTCCTGCGGGGGGGCAGGAATGAGCAGTTCTTC	CASSFLRGGRNEQFF
NA	TRBJ1-4	NA	15	TRBV5-6	TGTGCCAGCAGCTTGGAGCTGGCAACTAATGAAAAACTGTTTTTT	CASSLELATNEKLFF
NA	TRBJ2-7	TRBD1	14	TRBV5-1	TGCGCCAGCAGCGCTCGACAGGGACCCTACGAGCAGTACTTC	CASSARQGPYEQYF
NA	TRBJ2-5	NA	14	TRBV6-5	TGTGCCCTCTGGGCAGGCTCACTTCAAGAGACCCAGTACTTC	CALWAGSLQETQYF
NA	TRBJ2-3	TRBD2	15	TRBV7-3	TGTGCCAGCAGCTTAGGCGGGGGGACCACAGATACGCAGTATTTT	CASSLGGGTTDTQYF
NA	TRBJ1-1	TRBD1	16	TRBV5-4	TGTGCCAGCAACAACCAGGGAGGGGGCGGACGGGCTGAAGCTTTCTTT	CASNNQGGGGRAEAFF
NA	TRBJ2-5	NA	12	TRBV12-3/TRBV12-4	TGTGCCAGCAGTACCAGGGAAGAGACCCAGTACTTC	CASSTREETQYF